Presented here are 25 T cell receptor beta chains from one specimen sequenced in a study of Graves' ophthalmopathy and Graves' hyperthyroidism. Amplification of the TCR beta CDR3 regions used RNA transcripts (as template). After a first-round RT-PCR with HTBI primers, a second-round multiplex PCR was run. Using its own MiXCR run on the multiplex PCR reads, TCRdb lists one record per CDR3 protein. Among around 1.1 million distinct CDR3 sequences listed, 35% to 45% were seen once. The sample taken for sequencing was peripheral blood or thyroid tissue (not recorded which). The receptor source for this set is an adult man with Graves' hyperthyroidism.

This clonotype was seen repeatedly, ten times or more. V and J are TRBV2 and TRBJ1-2, with D possibly being TRBD1 (5 bases). This CDR3 comprises 12 residues. With 3 bases removed from V and 5 bases from J, the gap between germline ends came to 7 bases. Germline CDR1 SNHLY, CDR2 FYNNEI. The CDR3: CASSDWTYGYTF. The CDR3 nucleotides read TGTGCCAGCAGTGATTGGACATATGGCTACACCTTC.

This clonotype was counted only a few times. The CDR3 reads CSARVDRGRYEQYF. The CDR3 DNA is TGCAGTGCTAGAGTGGACAGGGGGAGATACGAGCAGTACTTC. This chain uses TRBV20-1 with TRBJ2-7, with 10 bases fitting TRBD1. Per the germline V gene, CDR1 is DFQATT and CDR2 is SNEGSKA (reference sequence). The CDR3 is made up of 14 amino acids. V lost 1 base, J lost 4 bases, and 4 bases stayed unmatched.

The chain carries TRBV6-1 and TRBJ2-7; TRBD2 aligns across 8 bases. Trimming took 5 bases from V and 2 from J; bases not matched to a gene: 8. Per germline, CDR1 MNHNS and CDR2 SASEGT. The CDR3 is 15 residues long. The DNA for the CDR3 is TGTGCCAGCAGTTCTTTAGCGGGGATACCCTACGAGCAGTACTTC. Amino acid sequence: CASSSLAGIPYEQYF.

Many counts were recorded for this clonotype. The chain links TRBV6-5 to TRBJ1-1; unclear D gene. The CDR3 runs 12 residues. Germline-derived CDR1 and CDR2 are MNHEY and SVGAGI. Trimming shortened V by 6 bases and J by 7 bases, and 12 bases separated the two germline ends. The CDR3 DNA reads TGTGCCAGCAGCGCGGGTGGGGTTGAAGCTTTCTTT. Amino acids: CASSAGGVEAFF.

CDR3 residues: CASSPEKTGYFYDYGYTF. DNA of the CDR3: TGCGCCAGCAGCCCCGAAAAGACAGGGTACTTCTATGACTATGGCTACACCTTC. J is TRBJ1-2 and V is TRBV5-1; 7 nucleotides match TRBD1. The CDR3 runs to 18 residues. Trimming cost V 4 bases and J 3 bases; bases outside gene matches: 18. Germline lookup yields CDR1 SGHRS and CDR2 YFSETQ.

Of note for this clonotype: The junction and the germline gene differ at one end; a read error may be behind it. V is TRBV2 and J is TRBJ1-5; the D gene is possibly TRBD1 (5 bases). The germline gives CDR1 SNHLY, CDR2 FYNNEI. The CDR3 sequence is 14 residues long. CDR3 loop: CASVGQGDNEPQHF. The CDR3 DNA reads TGTGCCAGCGTGGGGCAGGGCGACAATGAGCCCCAGCATTTT.

In its sample, this clonotype was seen many times. The CDR3 DNA reads TGCGCCAGCAGCGGGGGCCTGAACACCGGGGAGCTGTTTTTT. Encoded protein: CASSGGLNTGELFF. This chain links TRBV5-1 with TRBJ2-2, with D maybe TRBD1 (6 bases). The V end lost 4 bases, the J end lost 1 base, and 8 bases lay between the germline ends. Germline V gene lookup returns CDR1 SGHRS and CDR2 YFSETQ. The CDR3 length is 14 residues.

In its sample, this clonotype was seen many times. This chain joins TRBV2 and TRBJ2-7; D may be TRBD1 (5 bases). CDR1 and CDR2 (germline): SNHLY, FYNNEI. V lost 4 bases and J lost 3, with 16 bases in between. CDR3 length: 15 residues. CDR3 sequence reads: CASSAAGSLNYEQYF. Written as DNA, the CDR3 is TGTGCCAGCAGTGCTGCAGGGTCCCTGAACTACGAGCAGTACTTC.

The chain recombines TRBV7-8 with TRBJ1-1, with D uncertain. The CDR3 length is 14 residues. Per germline, CDR1 SGHVS and CDR2 FQNEAQ. Deletions cut 1 base from V and 10 bases from J, with 16 bases between. CDR3 in DNA: TGTGCCAGCAGCTTAGTGCGGGGTACCGCGGGAGCTTTCTTT. Its protein product is CASSLVRGTAGAFF.

This clonotype occurred many times. The V gene is TRBV20-1, the J gene TRBJ2-7; maybe TRBD1 (6 bases). From germline, CDR1 is DFQATT and CDR2 SNEGSKA (reference sequence). The CDR3 is 16 amino acids. The ends were cut back, 0 bases at V and 0 bases at J, with 15 bases in the middle. DNA of the CDR3: TGCAGTGCTAGAGATGTGGGCAGGGGCTACTCCTACGAGCAGTACTTC. Protein product: CSARDVGRGYSYEQYF.

This chain uses TRBV29-1 with TRBJ1-3, with a weak D call TRBD1 (5 bases). The CDR3 contains 12 residues. Per the germline V gene, CDR1 is SQVTM and CDR2 is ANQGSEA. V lost 5 bases and J lost 7, with 12 bases in between. The CDR3 sequence is CSVRDRPNTIYF. The CDR3 region has the DNA TGCAGCGTTAGGGACCGACCGAACACCATATATTTT.

The CDR3 reads CASSARLAGGKETQYF. In nucleotides, the CDR3 is TGTGCCAGCAGCGCCCGACTAGCGGGAGGGAAAGAGACCCAGTACTTC. V usage is TRBV7-2 and J usage is TRBJ2-5; 14 bases align to TRBD2. Trimming took 5 bases from V and 3 from J; bases not matched to a gene: 5. The CDR3 is made up of 16 amino acids. CDR1 SGHTA and CDR2 FQGNSA come from the germline V gene.

In this sample, this clonotype turned up many times. The chain carries TRBV6-2 or TRBV6-3 and TRBJ2-7; D may be TRBD1 or TRBD2 (6 bases each). Germline values: CDR1 MNHEY, CDR2 SVGEGT. This CDR3 is 16 amino acids long. The germline V and J ends were trimmed by 6 bases and 4 bases, with 22 bases remaining between them. CDR3 region: CASRGTGLRGGYEQYF. CDR3 nucleotide sequence: TGTGCCAGCAGAGGAACGGGACTCAGAGGGGGGTACGAGCAGTACTTC.

The genes are TRBV10-3 and TRBJ1-1; D ambiguous. The germline gives CDR1 ENHRY, CDR2 SYGVKD. This CDR3 spans 14 amino acids. The V gene lost 5 bases and the J gene lost 5 bases, with 15 bases spanning the gap. The CDR3 reads CAISSFGGLTEAFF. The CDR3, as DNA: TGTGCCATCAGTTCCTTCGGCGGGTTAACTGAAGCTTTCTTT.

This clonotype was seen only a few times. This chain joins TRBV5-6 and TRBJ1-6; the match to TRBD1 covers 7 bases. The CDR3 length is 20 residues. Germline assignment: CDR1 SGHDT and CDR2 YYEEEE. V dropped 2 bases and J dropped 0; count of bases not matched to a gene: 14. The CDR3 loop reads CASSFWAFDREFSYNSPLHF. CDR3 bases: TGTGCCAGCAGCTTTTGGGCCTTCGACAGGGAATTCTCCTATAATTCACCCCTCCACTTT.

This clonotype was seen just once. The chain combines TRBV7-2 with TRBJ2-7; TRBD2 is a possible D gene (6 bases). The length of the CDR3 is 16 residues. Per the germline V gene, CDR1 is SGHTA and CDR2 is FQGNSA. Trimming pared 8 bases from V and 0 bases from J, leaving 20 bases between. In DNA, the CDR3 is TGTGCCAGCCGCTCGGTGGGAGCGGGTGACTCCTACGAGCAGTACTTC. Translating gives CASRSVGAGDSYEQYF.

This clonotype came up many times. The chain is built from TRBV19 and TRBJ1-5, with TRBD1 identical over 7 bases. CDR3 length equals 15 residues. Germline CDR1 reads LNHDA; CDR2 reads SQIVND (reference sequence). With V trimmed by 3 bases and J by 3 bases, 5 bases remained unmatched. The CDR3 DNA follows: TGTGCCAGTAGTATCCTACAGGGGAACAATCAGCCCCAGCATTTT. It specifies CASSILQGNNQPQHF.

The table lists this clonotype with many counts. This sequence joins TRBV29-1 and TRBJ1-1, with D tentatively TRBD1 (5 bases). CDR1 SQVTM and CDR2 ANQGSEA come from the germline V gene. With 8 bases removed from V and 5 bases from J, the gap between germline ends came to 12 bases. This CDR3 is 11 amino acids long. In DNA form, the CDR3 reads TGCAGCCACGTCTCAGGGACTGAAGCTTTCTTT. Translated, it gives CSHVSGTEAFF.

This clonotype was observed at least ten times. The chain combines TRBV2 with TRBJ2-5; tentative D call: TRBD2 (6 bases). Trimming shortened V by 7 bases and J by 1 base, and 13 bases separated the two germline ends. CDR3 length equals 14 residues. CDR1 and CDR2 (germline): SNHLY, FYNNEI. This chain's CDR3 is CASKARGSQETQYF. DNA of the CDR3: TGTGCCAGCAAAGCACGGGGGAGCCAAGAGACCCAGTACTTC.

At least ten counts were recorded for this clonotype. This chain uses TRBV24-1 with TRBJ2-7, with TRBD1 matching over 7 bases. CDR3 length: 17 amino acids. V shed 3 bases, J shed 5 bases, and the junction held 15 bases outside the gene matches. Germline V lookup: CDR1 KGHDR, CDR2 SFDVKD. The CDR3 DNA follows: TGTGCCACCAGTGATACAGGGGCGGCAGGGAAAGGGGACGAGCAGTACTTC. It codes for CATSDTGAAGKGDEQYF.

This clonotype was seen repeatedly, ten times or more. V is TRBV3-1 and J is TRBJ2-5, with D unresolved. Trimming took off 1 base at V and 7 bases at J, with 4 bases between the two ends. The germline CDR1 and CDR2 sequences are LGHDT and YNNKEL (reference sequence). The CDR3 length is 11 residues. CDR3 coding DNA: TGTGCCAGCAGCCAAGTTGGGACCCAGTACTTC. Its protein product is CASSQVGTQYF.

This clonotype was detected many times. This chain uses TRBV7-2 with TRBJ2-5, with D possibly matching TRBD2 (5 bases). The V gene's germline CDR1 is SGHTA and CDR2 FQGNSA. Trimming pared 5 bases from V and 2 bases from J, leaving 18 bases between. The CDR3 extends over 16 amino acids. CDR3 amino acids: CASSPTSGGGQETQYF. The DNA for the CDR3 is TGTGCCAGCAGCCCTACAAGCGGAGGCGGGCAAGAGACCCAGTACTTC.

V gene TRBV7-3 combines with J gene TRBJ2-5, with TRBD1 identical over 8 bases. Per germline, CDR1 SGHTA and CDR2 FQGTGA. Trimming at V came to 6 bases and at J to 6 bases, leaving 12 bases not matched to a gene. CDR3 length: 15 residues. The CDR3 DNA follows: TGTGCCAGCAGTTTACAAGACAGGGGAGGAAAGACCCAGTACTTC. This encodes CASSLQDRGGKTQYF.

This clonotype occurred many times. The V and J genes are TRBV7-9 and TRBJ1-1; TRBD1 aligns across 8 bases. This CDR3 is built from 16 residues. CDR1 is SEHNR and CDR2 is FQNEAQ in the germline V gene (reference sequence). Trimming removed 7 bases from V and 4 bases from J; junction bases left unmatched: 14. CDR3 sequence: CASTQGGGQGGTEAFF. Written as DNA, the CDR3 is TGTGCCAGCACCCAGGGGGGAGGACAGGGTGGCACTGAAGCTTTCTTT.

The chain links TRBV20-1 to TRBJ2-7, with TRBD2 matching 9 bases. This CDR3 has 15 amino acids. V dropped 0 bases and J dropped 7; count of bases not matched to a gene: 10. Germline V gene lookup returns CDR1 DFQATT and CDR2 SNEGSKA (reference sequence). CDR3 in DNA: TGCAGTGCTAGAGATCTGGCGGGAGGGCGGAATGAGCAGTACTTC. Its translation is CSARDLAGGRNEQYF.